What follows are 27 T cell receptor beta chains derived from one specimen sequenced in a study of blood T cell repertoires in COVID-19. Sequenced by immunoSEQ multiplex PCR; TCRdb stores in-frame clones only, minus some. The table lists approximately 220,000 clones, 83% of them singletons. Input material: PBMCs or T cells enriched from blood (not recorded which). The receptors here all came from a woman between 45 and 65 years old who had been exposed to COVID-19.

As DNA, the CDR3 is TGCAGCGTACACATGGGACAGTCCTCGGGGGAGCAGTACTTC. This encodes CSVHMGQSSGEQYF. The genes are TRBV29-1 and TRBJ2-7; 7 bases agree with TRBD1. Germline lookup yields CDR1 SQVTM and CDR2 ANQGSEA. V lost 6 bases to trimming and J lost 7 bases; unmatched junction nucleotides: 15. The CDR3 covers 14 residues.

The chain joins TRBV5-1 to TRBJ1-2; D unclear. The CDR3 length is 15 residues. Germline V CDR1 and CDR2: SGHRS, YFSETQ. Between the trimmed V and J ends, which lost 2 bases and 3 bases, there was a span of 14 bases. The DNA for the CDR3 is TGCGCCAGCAGCTTTAAAGAGTCGCCGGACTATGGCTACACCTTC. Translating it yields CASSFKESPDYGYTF.

The rearrangement links TRBV9 to TRBJ2-5, with 7 bases aligning to TRBD2. CDR3 length: 15 amino acids. The ends lost 2 bases at V and 2 bases at J; junction bases unmatched: 6. The V gene's germline CDR1 is SGDLS and CDR2 YYNGEE. CDR3 sequence: CASSVSGAGQETQYF. CDR3 DNA: TGTGCCAGCAGCGTGAGCGGGGCGGGGCAAGAGACCCAGTACTTC. Filled out from reference TRBV9 and TRBJ2-5, the complete variable domain reads DSGVTQTPKHLITATGQRVTLRCSPRSGDLSVYWYQQSLDQGLQFLIQYYNGEERAKGNILERFSAQQFPDLHSELNLSSLELGDSALYFCASSVSGAGQETQYFGPGTRLLVL.

The chain has TRBV13 and TRBJ2-7; 8 bases map to TRBD1. The CDR3 is 16 amino acids. The V segment lost 1 base and the J segment 6 bases; nucleotides outside the gene matches: 11. Germline-derived CDR1 and CDR2 are PRHDT and FYEKMQ (reference sequence). CDR3 nucleotides: TGTGCCAGCAGCTTAGCCTTCGACAGGGGAGAGTTCGAGCAGTACTTC. Residues: CASSLAFDRGEFEQYF.

The chain is built from TRBV6-2 or TRBV6-3 and TRBJ1-5; TRBD1 aligns across 7 bases. Germline lookup yields CDR1 MNHEY and CDR2 SVGEGT. J was trimmed by 3 bases and V by 7 bases; bases with no gene match: 6. The CDR3 has 14 residues. Written as DNA, the CDR3 is TGTGCCAGCACCCCGGGACAGTACAATCAGCCCCAGCATTTT. The encoded protein is CASTPGQYNQPQHF.

The genes are TRBV5-6 and TRBJ2-7, with 12 bases fitting TRBD2. In germline, CDR1 is SGHDT, CDR2 YYEEEE. The CDR3 length is 16 residues. The V and J ends lost 7 bases and 7 bases, in that order; junction bases with no gene match: 15. CDR3 amino acids: CASLLAGGPTEGEQYF. CDR3 coding DNA: TGTGCCAGCCTACTAGCGGGGGGACCAACGGAAGGGGAGCAGTACTTC.

The chain links TRBV29-1 to TRBJ2-3; 11 nucleotides align to TRBD1. CDR1 and CDR2 (germline): SQVTM, ANQGSEA. The CDR3 runs 15 residues. V was clipped by 6 bases and J by 3 bases; unmatched bases: 8. CDR3 region: CSVAGTGGFTDTQYF. The DNA of the CDR3 is TGCAGCGTGGCGGGGACAGGGGGTTTTACAGATACGCAGTATTTT.

V and J are TRBV19 and TRBJ1-2, with D possibly matching TRBD1 (5 bases). The V gene's germline CDR1 is LNHDA and CDR2 SQIVND (reference sequence). This CDR3 has 15 amino acids. Trimming removed 4 bases from V and 7 bases from J, with 19 bases in between. The CDR3 DNA follows: TGTGCCAGTAGTACCCGGACGGTCTTCCAGGGTGGCTACACCTTC. It yields the protein CASSTRTVFQGGYTF.

The chain recombines TRBV5-5 with TRBJ2-3, with a possible D match to TRBD1 (6 bases). Trimming left V 2 bases short and J 4 bases short, with 11 bases between. The length of the CDR3 is 14 residues. In germline, CDR1 is SGHKS, CDR2 YYEKEE (reference sequence). CDR3 coding DNA: TGTGCCAGCAGCTTTATCCACAGGGCAGATACGCAGTATTTT. It translates to CASSFIHRADTQYF.

The chain couples TRBV11-2 to TRBJ1-1; no firm D call. The CDR3 loop spans 13 amino acids. Germline loops: CDR1 SGHAT, CDR2 FQNNGV. V lost 0 bases, J lost 8 bases, and 10 bases lay in between. For the CDR3, the DNA is TGTGCCAGCAGCTTAGATCTTTACAGCGAAGCTTTCTTT. Translation gives CASSLDLYSEAFF.

This clone was counted between two and nine times. V and J are TRBV6-1 and TRBJ2-1; D is perhaps TRBD1 (8 bases). V was pared by 0 bases and J by 7 bases, with 28 bases between. This CDR3 region has 20 residues. CDR1 and CDR2 from the germline V gene are MNHNS and SASEGT. DNA of the CDR3: TGTGCCAGCAGTGAAGCGGTTTGGGGGGGGGACAGGTCCCTCTGGAATGAGCAGTTCTTC. Its protein product is CASSEAVWGGDRSLWNEQFF.

The V gene is TRBV6-5, the J gene TRBJ2-1; 12 bases are a match to TRBD2. The CDR3 is 15 residues long. J was trimmed by 8 bases and V by 6 bases; bases with no gene match: 8. Looked up from germline, CDR1 is MNHEY and CDR2 is SVGAGI. This CDR3 is CASSLSSGGAYEQFF. For the CDR3, the DNA is TGTGCCAGCAGCTTATCTAGCGGGGGGGCCTATGAGCAGTTCTTC.

The chain links TRBV19 to TRBJ2-7; 7 bases fit TRBD2. The CDR3 extends over 15 amino acids. Looked up from germline, CDR1 is LNHDA and CDR2 is SQIVND (reference sequence). V was clipped by 3 bases and J by 6 bases; unmatched bases: 11. CDR3 in amino acids: CASSIAGGGDLEQYF. In nucleotides, the CDR3 is TGTGCCAGTAGTATCGCCGGGGGAGGGGACCTCGAGCAGTACTTC.

The chain carries TRBV6-1 and TRBJ1-1, with 8 bases aligning to TRBD1. V dropped 0 bases and J dropped 6; count of bases not matched to a gene: 9. Germline assignment: CDR1 MNHNS and CDR2 SASEGT. The CDR3 covers 16 residues. The CDR3 protein is CASSEAAQGAQAEAFF. CDR3 nucleotide sequence: TGTGCCAGCAGTGAAGCGGCCCAGGGGGCGCAAGCTGAAGCTTTCTTT.

For the CDR3, the DNA is TGTGCCAGCAGTCGCTCGGGGGGACGGAATGAGCAGTTCTTC. This sequence encodes CASSRSGGRNEQFF. The chain couples TRBV28 to TRBJ2-1; the match to TRBD2 covers 7 bases. V gave up 5 bases and J gave up 7 bases; unmatched junction bases: 8. The length of the CDR3 is 14 residues. CDR1 is MDHEN, CDR2 SYDVKM, per germline.

The chain recombines TRBV18 with TRBJ2-5; the match to TRBD2 covers 8 bases. This CDR3 has 15 amino acids. The junction had 7 bases not matched to a gene; V was cut back by 5 bases and J by 2 bases. Germline assignment: CDR1 KGHSH and CDR2 LQKENI. In nucleotides, the CDR3 is TGTGCCAGCTCAAGTATAGCGGGGAAACAAGAGACCCAGTACTTC. It yields the protein CASSSIAGKQETQYF.

The rearrangement links TRBV27 to TRBJ1-1; no clear D. The CDR3 extends over 13 amino acids. V was trimmed by 3 bases and J by 7 bases, leaving 12 bases between them. CDR1 and CDR2 (germline): MNHEY, SMNVEV (reference sequence). Here the CDR3 DNA reads TGTGCCAGCAGTTTGGCGGGCACCCTTGAAGCTTTCTTT. Its protein product is CASSLAGTLEAFF.

The CDR3 DNA reads TGTGCCTGCCGGACAGGGATGGGAGATACGCAGTATTTT. This gives the protein CACRTGMGDTQYF. This chain uses TRBV30 with TRBJ2-3; 8 positions match TRBD1. Germline values: CDR1 GTSNPN, CDR2 SVGIG (reference sequence). This CDR3 region has 13 residues. The junction had 7 bases not matched to a gene; V was cut back by 6 bases and J by 5 bases.

This sequence joins TRBV15 and TRBJ1-1, with D tentatively TRBD1 (5 bases). This CDR3 has 15 residues. Per germline, CDR1 LNHNV and CDR2 YYDKDF (reference sequence). Trimming shortened V by 5 bases and J by 5 bases, and 18 bases separated the two germline ends. The CDR3 nucleotides read TGTGCCACCAGCGTTGAACCTTGGGGGGGAACTGAAGCTTTCTTT. Its translation: CATSVEPWGGTEAFF.

The V call is TRBV24-1, the J call TRBJ1-6; tentatively, D is TRBD1 (5 bases). CDR3 length equals 17 residues. CDR1 KGHDR and CDR2 SFDVKD come from the germline V gene. V was pared by 1 base and J by 6 bases, with 15 bases between. CDR3 in amino acids: CATSDLSRARGNSPLHF. CDR3 in DNA: TGTGCCACCAGTGATTTAAGCAGGGCAAGGGGTAATTCACCCCTCCACTTT.

The V gene is TRBV28, the J gene TRBJ2-3, with a tentative D call TRBD2 (6 bases). V lost 3 bases to trimming and J lost 7 bases, with 11 bases between them. Germline assignment: CDR1 MDHEN and CDR2 SYDVKM. This CDR3 spans 13 amino acids. CDR3 protein: CASSFGGTNTQYF. The DNA for the CDR3 is TGTGCCAGCAGTTTCGGGGGAACTAATACGCAGTATTTT.

The count of this clone is one. The gene calls are TRBV30 and TRBJ1-2, with D perhaps matching TRBD1 (6 bases). Germline loops: CDR1 GTSNPN, CDR2 SVGIG (reference sequence). This CDR3 has 12 residues. The V end lost 7 bases, the J end lost 8 bases, and 17 bases lay between the germline ends. The CDR3 bases are TGTGCCTTGACAGGAGCAATGGACGGCTACACCTTC. Translation: CALTGAMDGYTF.

The rearrangement joins TRBV3-1 (or the pseudogene TRBV3-2) to TRBJ2-3; TRBD1 matches 9 bases. V lost 1 base and J lost 3; bases outside the gene matches: 11. The germline CDR1 and CDR2 sequences are LGHDT and YNNKEL (reference sequence). There are 18 residues in the CDR3. CDR3 region: CASSQGTTGGYPTDTQYF. The CDR3 DNA reads as TGTGCCAGCAGCCAAGGGACGACAGGGGGTTATCCGACAGATACGCAGTATTTT.

This rearrangement joins TRBV3-1 (or the pseudogene TRBV3-2) to TRBJ2-5; the D gene is possibly TRBD2 (6 bases). This CDR3 comprises 14 residues. Trimming cost V 4 bases and J 5 bases, with 14 bases left between them. Germline CDR1 and CDR2: LGHDT and YNNKEL (reference sequence). CDR3 in amino acids: CASSPPAGLETQYF. CDR3 DNA sequence: TGTGCCAGCAGCCCCCCAGCGGGCCTGGAGACCCAGTACTTC.

There are a few counts of this clone. J is TRBJ1-2 and V is TRBV7-9, with D possibly being TRBD1 (5 bases). CDR3 length: 14 residues. Deletions cut 5 bases from V and 3 bases from J, with 13 bases between. CDR1 SEHNR and CDR2 FQNEAQ come from the germline V gene (reference sequence). The CDR3 bases are TGTGCCAGCAGCAAACAGGCTGGGGACTATGGCTACACCTTC. This encodes CASSKQAGDYGYTF.

The chain has TRBV27 and TRBJ2-1; 8 bases are shared with TRBD2. V was clipped by 6 bases and J by 4 bases; unmatched bases: 5. From germline, CDR1 is MNHEY and CDR2 SMNVEV (reference sequence). The CDR3 consists of 14 residues. CDR3 sequence: CASSLGGVYNEQFF. DNA of the CDR3: TGTGCCAGCAGCCTCGGGGGGGTATACAATGAGCAGTTCTTC.

V and J are TRBV12-3 or TRBV12-4 and TRBJ1-1; D is ambiguous. This CDR3 region has 13 residues. V lost 5 bases and J lost 5, with 12 bases in between. The CDR3 sequence is CASSRSPGTEAFF. The CDR3 bases are TGTGCCAGCAGTCGCTCCCCCGGGACTGAAGCTTTCTTT.